This T cell receptor beta chain is drawn from a study of T cells after yellow fever vaccination. Template switching by 5'RACE produced TCR cDNA, adding a universal primer site and UMIs. TCRdb reprocessed the 5' RACE reads with MiXCR, giving one entry per CDR3 protein. This table holds some 340,000 distinct CDR3 sequences, over 4% found once. Per germline, CDR1 MNHEY and CDR2 SVGAGI. This CDR3 spans 14 amino acids. The junction had 5 bases not matched to a gene; V was cut back by 5 bases and J by 7 bases. This clonotype was counted many times. The source material was PBMCs, sampled 5 days after the yellow fever booster vaccination. The J gene is TRBJ2-3, the V gene TRBV6-5; 11 bases line up with TRBD1. This clonotype was obtained from a young man who received the YFV17D yellow fever vaccine. CDR3 protein: CASSRDRGMNTQYF. DNA of the CDR3: TGTGCCAGCAGTAGGGACAGGGGGATGAATACGCAGTATTTT.